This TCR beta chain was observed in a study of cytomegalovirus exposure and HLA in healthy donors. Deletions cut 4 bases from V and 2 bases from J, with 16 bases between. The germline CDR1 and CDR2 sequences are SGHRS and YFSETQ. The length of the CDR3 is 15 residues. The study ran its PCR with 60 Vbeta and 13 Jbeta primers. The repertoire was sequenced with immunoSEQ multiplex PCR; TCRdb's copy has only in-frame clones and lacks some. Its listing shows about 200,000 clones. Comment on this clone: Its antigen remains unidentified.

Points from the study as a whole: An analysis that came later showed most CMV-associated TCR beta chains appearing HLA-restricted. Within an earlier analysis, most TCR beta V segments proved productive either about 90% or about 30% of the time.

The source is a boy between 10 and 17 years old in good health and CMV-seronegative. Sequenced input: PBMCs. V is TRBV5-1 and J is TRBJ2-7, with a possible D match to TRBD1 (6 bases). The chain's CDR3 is CASSPSGTSTYEQYF. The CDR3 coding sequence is TGCGCCAGCAGCCCAAGTGGGACAAGTACCTACGAGCAGTACTTC.